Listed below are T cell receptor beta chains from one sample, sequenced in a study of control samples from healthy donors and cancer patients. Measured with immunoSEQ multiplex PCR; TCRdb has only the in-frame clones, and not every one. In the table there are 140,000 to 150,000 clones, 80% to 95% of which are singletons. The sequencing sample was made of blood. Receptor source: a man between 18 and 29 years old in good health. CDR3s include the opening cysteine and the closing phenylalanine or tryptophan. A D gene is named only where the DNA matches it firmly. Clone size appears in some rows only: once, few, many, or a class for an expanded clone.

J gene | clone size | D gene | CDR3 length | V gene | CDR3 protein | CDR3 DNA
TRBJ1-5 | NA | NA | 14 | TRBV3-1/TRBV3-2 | CASSQDRAVPPQHF | TGTGCCAGCAGCCAAGATAGGGCAGTACCGCCCCAGCATTTT
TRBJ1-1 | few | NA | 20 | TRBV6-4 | CASSEHTFSAGHGVGTEAFF | TGTGCCAGCAGTGAGCATACTTTTTCAGCGGGACACGGGGTCGGGACTGAAGCTTTCTTT
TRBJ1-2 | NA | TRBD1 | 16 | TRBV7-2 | CASSFRQGRGIPGYTF | TGTGCCAGCAGCTTCAGACAGGGACGGGGGATTCCGGGCTACACCTTC
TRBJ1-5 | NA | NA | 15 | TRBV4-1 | CASSQDREGFQPQHF | TGCGCCAGCAGCCAAGATCGGGAAGGTTTTCAGCCCCAGCATTTT
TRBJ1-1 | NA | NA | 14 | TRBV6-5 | CASSSLGGNTEAFF | TGTGCCAGCAGTTCCTTGGGAGGGAACACTGAAGCTTTCTTT
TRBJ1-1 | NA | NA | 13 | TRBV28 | CASSLPVNTEAFF | TGTGCCAGCAGTTTACCAGTAAACACTGAAGCTTTCTTT
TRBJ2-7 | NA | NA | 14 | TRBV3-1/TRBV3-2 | CASSQRGRGYEQYF | TGTGCCAGCAGCCAAAGGGGCAGGGGTTACGAGCAGTACTTC
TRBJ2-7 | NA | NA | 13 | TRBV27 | CASSPGRPYEQYF | TGTGCCAGCAGTCCCGGGAGACCCTACGAGCAGTACTTC
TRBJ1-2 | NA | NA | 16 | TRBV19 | CASSISFSAEAGGYTF | TGTGCCAGTAGTATATCCTTCTCCGCGGAGGCTGGAGGCTACACCTTC
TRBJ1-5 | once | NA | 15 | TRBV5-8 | CASSLGRNGNQPQHF | TGTGCCAGCTCCCTAGGGAGGAACGGCAATCAGCCCCAGCATTTT
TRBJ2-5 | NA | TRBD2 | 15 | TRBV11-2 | CASSIRHRGVDGQYF | TGTGCCAGCAGCATCCGGCATCGGGGGGTTGATGGCCAGTACTTC
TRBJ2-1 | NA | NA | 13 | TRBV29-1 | CSVDEGHKTKQFF | TGCAGCGTTGACGAGGGACACAAAACAAAGCAGTTCTTC
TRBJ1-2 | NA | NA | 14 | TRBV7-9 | CASSLAEGFSGYTF | TGTGCCAGCAGCTTAGCCGAGGGATTCTCTGGCTACACCTTC
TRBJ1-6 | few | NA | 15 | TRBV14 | CASSQSRGTNSPLHF | TGTGCCAGCAGCCAATCCAGGGGAACAAATTCACCCCTCCACTTT
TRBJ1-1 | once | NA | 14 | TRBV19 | CATTQGRVNTEAFF | TGTGCTACGACACAGGGTCGTGTGAACACTGAAGCTTTCTTT
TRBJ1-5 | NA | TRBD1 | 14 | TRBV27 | CASSLAGGGQPQHF | TGTGCCAGCAGTTTGGCAGGGGGTGGTCAGCCCCAGCATTTT
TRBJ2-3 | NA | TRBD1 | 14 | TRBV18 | CASSDRGSTDTQYF | TGTGCCAGCTCAGACAGGGGATCAACAGATACGCAGTATTTT
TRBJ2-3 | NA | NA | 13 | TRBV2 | CASSDRLLYTQYF | TGTGCCAGCAGTGACCGACTTCTATATACGCAGTATTTT
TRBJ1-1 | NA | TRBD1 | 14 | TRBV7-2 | CASSQIDRGTEAFF | TGTGCCAGCAGCCAAATAGACAGGGGGACTGAAGCTTTCTTT
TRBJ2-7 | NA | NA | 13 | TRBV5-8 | CASSLNSLNEQYF | TGTGCCAGCAGCTTGAACAGTTTAAACGAGCAGTACTTC
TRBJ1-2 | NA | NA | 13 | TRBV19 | CASSTTPTHGYTF | TGTGCCAGTAGTACGACACCAACTCATGGCTACACCTTC
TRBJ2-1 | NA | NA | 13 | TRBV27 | CASSWGKRNEQFF | TGTGCCAGCAGTTGGGGGAAAAGGAATGAGCAGTTCTTC
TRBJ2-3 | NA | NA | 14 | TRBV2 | CATHRGQDTDTQYF | TGTGCCACCCACCGAGGCCAGGACACAGATACGCAGTATTTT
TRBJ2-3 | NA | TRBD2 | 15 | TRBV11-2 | CASSLDGGGGDTQYF | TGTGCCAGCAGCTTAGACGGGGGGGGAGGAGATACGCAGTATTTT
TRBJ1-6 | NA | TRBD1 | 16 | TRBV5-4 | CASSGGTGGSSSPLHF | TGTGCCAGCAGCGGGGGGACAGGGGGGTCTTCATCACCCCTCCACTTT
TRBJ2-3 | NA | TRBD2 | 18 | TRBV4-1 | CASSQRPGLAGYTDTQYF | TGCGCCAGCAGCCAACGCCCCGGACTAGCGGGTTACACAGATACGCAGTATTTT
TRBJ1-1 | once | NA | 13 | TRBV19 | CASSTNGFTEAFF | TGTGCCAGTAGTACTAACGGGTTTACTGAAGCTTTCTTT
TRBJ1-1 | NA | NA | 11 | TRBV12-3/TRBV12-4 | CASSYNREAFF | TGTGCCAGCAGCTACAACAGGGAAGCTTTCTTT
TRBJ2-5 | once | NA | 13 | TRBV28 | CASREIYQETQYF | TGTGCCAGCAGGGAGATTTATCAAGAGACCCAGTACTTC
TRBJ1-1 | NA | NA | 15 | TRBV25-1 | CASSEWGEWTTEAFF | TGTGCCAGCAGTGAATGGGGGGAATGGACGACTGAAGCTTTCTTT
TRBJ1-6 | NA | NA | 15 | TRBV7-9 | CASSFGGGSGSPLHF | TGTGCCAGCAGCTTCGGGGGTGGGAGTGGTTCACCCCTCCACTTT
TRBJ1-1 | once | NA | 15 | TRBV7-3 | CASSLTIGRDTEAFF | TGTGCCAGCAGCTTAACGATCGGCCGGGACACTGAAGCTTTCTTT
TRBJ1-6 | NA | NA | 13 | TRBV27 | CASSFREDSPLHF | TGTGCCAGCAGTTTTCGTGAGGATTCACCCCTCCACTTT
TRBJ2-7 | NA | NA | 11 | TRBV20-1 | CSALEGGEQYF | TGCAGTGCCTTGGAGGGTGGCGAGCAGTACTTC
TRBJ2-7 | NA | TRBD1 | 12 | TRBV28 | CASRTSPGQLYF | TGTGCCAGCAGGACTTCACCGGGACAGCTGTACTTC
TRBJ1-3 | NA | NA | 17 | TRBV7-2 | CASSLVVWANSGNTIYF | TGTGCCAGCAGCTTAGTAGTTTGGGCTAACTCTGGAAACACCATATATTTT
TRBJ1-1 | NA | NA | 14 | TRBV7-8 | CASSPEQRNTEAFF | TGTGCCAGCAGCCCAGAACAGAGGAACACTGAAGCTTTCTTT
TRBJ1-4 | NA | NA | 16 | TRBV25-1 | CTSSETNLQINEKLFF | TGTACCAGCAGTGAAACTAACCTCCAGATTAATGAAAAACTGTTTTTT
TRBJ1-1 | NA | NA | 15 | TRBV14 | CASSQDWDPNTEAFF | TGTGCCAGCAGCCAAGATTGGGACCCGAACACTGAAGCTTTCTTT
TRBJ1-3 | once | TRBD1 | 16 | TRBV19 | CASGETGGASGNTIYF | TGTGCCAGTGGGGAGACAGGGGGCGCCTCTGGAAACACCATATATTTT
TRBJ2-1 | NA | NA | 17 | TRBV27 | CASSNGVRGAAYNEQFF | TGTGCCAGCAGCAACGGTGTAAGGGGCGCCGCATACAATGAGCAGTTCTTC
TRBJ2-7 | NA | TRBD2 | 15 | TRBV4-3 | CASSQDKRGAYEQYF | TGCGCCAGCAGCCAAGATAAGCGGGGGGCCTACGAGCAGTACTTC
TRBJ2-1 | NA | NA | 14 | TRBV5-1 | CASSFGGDAGEQFF | TGCGCCAGCAGCTTTGGGGGCGACGCGGGTGAGCAGTTCTTC
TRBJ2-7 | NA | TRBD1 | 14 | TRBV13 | CASSWTGGLYEQYF | TGTGCCAGCAGCTGGACAGGGGGGCTCTACGAGCAGTACTTC
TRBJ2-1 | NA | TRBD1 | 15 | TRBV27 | CASTEPRDSYNEQFF | TGTGCCAGCACCGAACCCCGGGACAGCTACAATGAGCAGTTCTTC
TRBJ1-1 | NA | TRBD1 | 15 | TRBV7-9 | CASSYRQGRNTEAFF | TGTGCCAGCAGTTACCGACAGGGAAGGAACACTGAAGCTTTCTTT
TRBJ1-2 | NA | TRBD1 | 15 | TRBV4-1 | CASSLTQGTGYGYTF | TGCGCCAGCAGCCTAACACAGGGGACGGGTTATGGCTACACCTTC
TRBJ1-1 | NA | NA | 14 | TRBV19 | CASMGGRKNTEAFF | TGTGCCAGTATGGGGGGTAGGAAGAACACTGAAGCTTTCTTT
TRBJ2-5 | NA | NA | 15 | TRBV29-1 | CSVESETRGWETQYF | TGCAGCGTTGAATCTGAGACAAGGGGTTGGGAGACCCAGTACTTC
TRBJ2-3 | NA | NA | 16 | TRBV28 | CASSFRHPIPTDTQYF | TGTGCCAGCAGTTTTCGTCACCCCATACCCACAGATACGCAGTATTTT
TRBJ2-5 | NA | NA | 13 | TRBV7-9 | CASSLVGAETQYF | TGTGCCAGCAGCTTAGTGGGTGCGGAGACCCAGTACTTC
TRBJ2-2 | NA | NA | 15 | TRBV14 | CASSQGRADTGELFF | TGTGCCAGCAGCCAAGGGAGGGCTGACACCGGGGAGCTGTTTTTT
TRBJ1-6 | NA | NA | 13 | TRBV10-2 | CASRDGRNSPLHF | TGCGCCAGCAGGGACGGGCGAAATTCACCCCTCCACTTT
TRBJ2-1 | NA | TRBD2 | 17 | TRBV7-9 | CASSSRAGRSSYNEQFF | TGTGCCAGCAGTTCTAGAGCGGGGCGGAGCTCCTACAATGAGCAGTTCTTC
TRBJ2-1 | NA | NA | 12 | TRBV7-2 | CASSLVGNEQFF | TGTGCCAGCAGCTTAGTGGGGAATGAGCAGTTCTTC
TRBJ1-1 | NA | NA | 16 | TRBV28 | CASSSQLRGRFTEAFF | TGTGCCAGCAGTTCGCAACTCAGGGGAAGGTTTACTGAAGCTTTCTTT